This TCR beta chain was identified during a study of human T cells and chemical hapten exposure (dated by TCRdb to about 2021). For the study in its entirety: For sensitization, 2% DPC in acetone was applied to a roughly 2 cm by roughly 2 cm area of upper inner arm skin. Patients additionally received weekly therapeutic DPC doses to the scalp throughout the roughly 25-week study period. Patch testing was performed on the upper back with Finn chambers containing 0.01% DPC, and the patch tests were scored after 6 days according to International Contact Dermatitis Research Group standards. Most of the patients in the cohort were female, and the cohort covered alopecia areata with under or over 50% scalp involvement, alopecia totalis and alopecia universalis. The libraries were sequenced as a pool, and the TCR yield per sample differed mostly because of small variations in library volumes within the pool. This study followed changes in the peripheral blood TCR repertoire in vivo during primary and secondary sensitization of alopecia patients to the hapten diphenylcyclopropenone (DPC). Blood was sampled from patients pre-sensitization (week 0) and at 2, 6 and about 24 weeks after DPC sensitization. Twenty-nine alopecia patients gave blood for TCR sequencing at one to four time points (pre-sensitization, 2, 6 and 24 weeks).

The full study reports these points: Compared with pre-sensitization or healthy control sets, expanded TCRs formed significantly more large CDR3 similarity clusters, which is consistent with antigen-driven responses. DPC sensitization did not change the number of TCRs with a frequency above 1 in 1000, and there was no evidence of changes in global repertoire structure. Patch test score was positively correlated with the number of PT1 expanded TCRs, with significance at thresholds 8, 16 and 32 but not at 4. Repeated subsampling changed both the strength of the expansion versus patch-test correlation and the threshold at which the correlation became significant. Because all patients had alopecia, a presumed autoimmune disease, the immune response of the patients might differ from that of healthy individuals.

In this sample, this clonotype turned up many times. Its antigen has not been determined. Per-nucleotide qualities are absent, and no much larger clonotype sits a single base away. Library preparation was by RACE. The data were produced on a NextSeq 500. During library preparation, unique molecular identifiers were attached to individual cDNA molecules so that TCRs could be counted quantitatively and reproducibly. Each blood RNA sample was used to sequence both TCR alpha and TCR beta chains. As for the authors' bioinformatics: A median of roughly 98,000 TCRs per sample was observed, with a range of 23,224 to 690,600. V, J and CDR3 annotation of the TCR reads was carried out using the Decombinator software suite. Every sample was subsampled to the same number of TCRs (28,000) for the PS versus PT1 abundance plots. Expanded TCRs were defined as absent before sensitization and observed at least eight times at the 2-week time point. In-frame beta chains were kept once TCRdb had trimmed the public reads at Q25 with fastp and called clones with MiXCR. Identical CDR3 proteins give one entry, which carries the most common genes and DNA. For this entry, the V and J calls and clone size follow TCRdb and not the study's own pipeline. The sample records around 99,000 distinct CDR3 sequences, around 11% of which are singletons. The top ten constitute roughly 2% of the sample.

The sample's time point label is to be understood as: patch test 1, 2 weeks after DPC sensitization. What this sample's treatment or condition label stands for: therapeutic diphenylcyclopropenone sensitization with weekly scalp DPC. At every patch-test visit, the blood draw took place before the patch test was put on. Patients were eligible if aged 18 to 70, diagnosed with alopecia and judged suitable for DPC therapy, and pregnant patients were excluded. Total RNA was extracted from unfractionated whole blood that had been collected in Tempus Blood RNA tubes. The germline V gene (reference sequence) sets CDR1 to DFQATT and CDR2 to SNEGSKA. The CDR3 spans 12 residues, from the cysteine through the phenylalanine. Only the CDR3 part of the read is kept: 36 bases, read in frame from the first base. Trimming at the junction amounts to 5 bases on V and 4 bases on J, and the germline ends lie 11 bases apart.

The sample here was whole blood, taken in connection with sensitization to the hapten diphenylcyclopropenone (DPC). The chain is made from TRBV20-1 and TRBJ1-1, with the D gene call left open. This receptor was identified in a middle-aged woman with alopecia areata. Some clones in this sample may be carry-over from other donors' samples. The DNA sequence reads TGCAGTGCTGCGACCGCAGCCACTGAAGCTTTCTTT. Its translation is CSAATAATEAFF.